Following are 21 T cell receptor beta chains from one sample sequenced in a study of shared clonotypes between healthy human individuals. TCRdb's table, derived via immunoSEQ multiplex PCR, lists solely in-frame clones and lacks some. Among some 2,000,000 clones listed, roughly 94% were seen once. As defined, naive CD8 cells were CD45RO-negative and positively selected for CCR7, with terminally differentiated effector memory CD45RA+ cells excluded. Input material: naive CD8+ T cells sorted from blood. Source of these receptors: a man in his late teens or twenties in good health.

V usage is TRBV9 and J usage is TRBJ2-7, with D tentatively TRBD1 or TRBD2 (6 bases each). The V and J ends lost 0 bases and 2 bases respectively, with 12 bases between them. The CDR3 consists of 15 residues. CDR1 is SGDLS and CDR2 is YYNGEE in the germline V gene. CDR3 DNA sequence: TGTGCCAGCAGCGTAGGGAGGGGGGCCGCCTACGAGCAGTACTTC. This gives the protein CASSVGRGAAYEQYF.

This chain links TRBV4-1 with TRBJ2-7; TRBD2 matches 8 bases. CDR1 and CDR2 (germline): MGHRA, YSYEKL. Germline trimming cut 4 bases from V and 2 bases from J; bases unmatched to any gene: 4. There are 14 residues in the CDR3. DNA of the CDR3: TGCGCCAGCAGCCCAGGACTAGCCCCCTACGAGCAGTACTTC. Translated: CASSPGLAPYEQYF.

The chain carries TRBV7-2 and TRBJ2-7; D is perhaps TRBD2 (5 bases). The germline gives CDR1 SGHTA, CDR2 FQGNSA. This CDR3 contains 12 residues. With 5 bases removed from V and 9 bases from J, the gap between germline ends came to 14 bases. The CDR3 is CASSPPSEGQYF. The CDR3 coding sequence is TGTGCCAGCAGCCCCCCCTCTGAGGGGCAGTACTTC.

The rearrangement uses TRBV5-4 and TRBJ2-6; D remains ambiguous. This CDR3 has 13 amino acids. The germline V gene encodes CDR1 SGHNT and CDR2 YYREEE (reference sequence). The V end lost 7 bases, the J end lost 2 bases, and 7 bases lay between the germline ends. CDR3 protein: CASRIPGANVLTF. The CDR3 coding sequence is TGTGCCAGCCGAATCCCTGGGGCCAACGTCCTGACTTTC. The full variable domain, rest sourced from reference TRBV5-4 and TRBJ2-6, is ETGVTQSPTHLIKTRGQQVTLRCSSQSGHNTVSWYQQALGQGPQFIFQYYREEENGRGNFPPRFSGLQFPNYSSELNVNALELDDSALYLCASRIPGANVLTFGAGSRLTVL.

As concerns this clone: This same CDR3 is encoded by further DNA sequences in the sample. The V gene is TRBV27, the J gene TRBJ2-2; no clear D gene. Germline CDR1 reads MNHEY; CDR2 reads SMNVEV (reference sequence). CDR3 length equals 11 residues. Trimming cost V 11 bases and J 5 bases, with 9 bases left between them. Here the CDR3 DNA reads TGTGCCTCATCCCGGACCGGGGAGCTGTTTTTT. This gives the protein CASSRTGELFF.

This chain's CDR3 is CASTLLAGDPFGADTQYF. The CDR3 DNA follows: TGTGCCAGCACCTTACTAGCGGGGGACCCTTTTGGGGCAGATACGCAGTATTTT. The V gene is TRBV5-6, the J gene TRBJ2-3, with 11 bases lining up with TRBD2. The germline CDR1 and CDR2 sequences are SGHDT and YYEEEE. This CDR3 region has 18 residues. With 6 bases clipped from V and 4 bases from J, the junction kept 16 bases outside the gene matches.

The chain has TRBV6-6 and TRBJ2-7; either TRBD1 or TRBD2 may fit D (5 bases each). The CDR3 covers 14 residues. The V end was cut by 7 bases, the J end by 1 base, with 14 bases between. Germline V gene data show CDR1 as MNHNY and CDR2 as SVGAGI (reference sequence). The CDR3 region is CASTGTERSYEQYF. CDR3 coding DNA: TGTGCCAGCACGGGGACGGAGAGATCCTACGAGCAGTACTTC.

The chain employs TRBV30 and TRBJ2-2; no firm D call. Trimming took 2 bases from V and 2 from J, leaving 6 bases between them. Germline V gene sequence: CDR1 GTSNPN, CDR2 SVGIG (reference sequence). CDR3 length: 13 amino acids. DNA for the CDR3: TGTGCCTGGAGTCCCAGTAACACCGGGGAGCTGTTTTTT. It yields the protein CAWSPSNTGELFF. Based on the CDR3 plus reference TRBV30 and TRBJ2-2, the full variable domain is SQTIHQWPATLVQPVGSPLSLECTVEGTSNPNLYWYRQAAGRGLQLLFYSVGIGQISSEVPQNLSASRPQDRQFILSSKKLLLSDSGFYLCAWSPSNTGELFFGEGSRLTVL.

This chain connects TRBV30 to TRBJ2-7, with a possible D match to TRBD1 (6 bases). There are 13 residues in the CDR3. Germline values: CDR1 GTSNPN, CDR2 SVGIG (reference sequence). V was shortened by 5 bases and J by 1 base, with 12 bases between the two germline ends. DNA for the CDR3: TGTGCCTGGGCTCCCACAGGGTCCTACGAGCAGTACTTC. Translated, it gives CAWAPTGSYEQYF.

The chain employs TRBV10-2 and TRBJ1-1; possibly TRBD1 for D (6 bases). Germline V gives CDR1 WSHSY, CDR2 SAAADI. The CDR3 loop spans 13 amino acids. Trimming cost V 4 bases and J 6 bases, with 12 bases left between them. CDR3 loop: CASSVGAGAEAFF. CDR3 bases: TGCGCCAGCAGTGTGGGGGCTGGTGCTGAAGCTTTCTTT.

The CDR3 region has the DNA TGTGCCAGCAGGCCGGGACAGGGTCTCTCCTACGAGCAGTACTTC. It is translated as CASRPGQGLSYEQYF. V usage is TRBV27 and J usage is TRBJ2-7; TRBD1 agrees at 9 bases. J was trimmed by 0 bases and V by 6 bases; bases with no gene match: 6. Germline V lookup: CDR1 MNHEY, CDR2 SMNVEV (reference sequence). The CDR3 has 15 amino acids.

This chain connects TRBV7-9 to TRBJ2-1; 7 bases map to TRBD2. This CDR3 is 15 amino acids long. J was trimmed by 2 bases and V by 3 bases; bases with no gene match: 4. CDR1 is SEHNR, CDR2 FQNEAQ, per germline (reference sequence). CDR3 loop: CASSFASGAYNEQFF. The CDR3 DNA follows: TGTGCCAGCAGCTTCGCTAGCGGCGCCTACAATGAGCAGTTCTTC.

Details on this clone: Other nucleotide sequences from this sample produce the same CDR3. The chain uses TRBV28 and TRBJ2-7, with a weak D call TRBD1 (6 bases). Deletions cut 2 bases from V and 0 bases from J, with 8 bases between. Germline CDR1 is MDHEN and CDR2 is SYDVKM. This CDR3 spans 14 amino acids. CDR3 sequence reads: CASSLQGGSYEQYF. In nucleotides, the CDR3 is TGTGCCAGCAGTTTACAAGGGGGCTCCTACGAGCAGTACTTC.

The chain employs TRBV10-3 and TRBJ1-3, with D maybe TRBD1 (6 bases). Germline V gene data show CDR1 as ENHRY and CDR2 as SYGVKD. Trimming took 6 bases from V and 0 from J, leaving 9 bases between them. The CDR3 runs to 14 residues. The CDR3: CAIRDSVSGNTIYF. DNA for the CDR3: TGTGCCATCAGGGACAGTGTCTCTGGAAACACCATATATTTT.

On this clone: The identical CDR3 is also encoded by other nucleotide sequences in the sample. The genes are TRBV9 and TRBJ2-3; D possibly uses TRBD1 or TRBD2 (5 bases each). This CDR3 is 14 amino acids long. Trimming shortened V by 0 bases and J by 2 bases, and 7 bases separated the two germline ends. Germline CDR1 is SGDLS and CDR2 is YYNGEE. This CDR3 reads CASSVEGTTDTQYF. CDR3 DNA: TGTGCCAGCAGCGTAGAAGGGACCACAGATACGCAGTATTTT. Full variable domain (outside the CDR3, taken from reference TRBV9 and TRBJ2-3): DSGVTQTPKHLITATGQRVTLRCSPRSGDLSVYWYQQSLDQGLQFLIQYYNGEERAKGNILERFSAQQFPDLHSELNLSSLELGDSALYFCASSVEGTTDTQYFGPGTRLTVL.

The rearrangement uses TRBV25-1 and TRBJ2-7, with D possibly matching TRBD2 (6 bases). The CDR3 contains 14 residues. Germline lookup yields CDR1 MGHDK and CDR2 SYGVNS. Trimming cost V 4 bases and J 4 bases, with 14 bases left between them. The CDR3 DNA follows: TGTGCCAGCAGTGTGGGGGAGGTGGAATACGAGCAGTACTTC. Amino acids: CASSVGEVEYEQYF.

The gene calls are TRBV5-6 and TRBJ2-4; the match to TRBD1 covers 7 bases. The ends lost 4 bases at V and 2 bases at J; junction bases unmatched: 9. CDR1 SGHDT and CDR2 YYEEEE come from the germline V gene. CDR3 length equals 16 residues. This CDR3 reads CASSEGQLLPKNIQYF. CDR3 DNA sequence: TGTGCCAGCAGCGAGGGACAGTTACTACCCAAAAACATTCAGTACTTC.

This clone was seen just once. This sequence joins TRBV27 and TRBJ2-2; either TRBD1 or TRBD2 may supply D (5 bases each). CDR1 and CDR2 from the germline V gene are MNHEY and SMNVEV (reference sequence). V gave up 5 bases and J gave up 4 bases, with 20 bases separating them. The CDR3 covers 17 residues. The CDR3 DNA reads as TGTGCCAGCAGTCCACCCTGGGGGAAGAGGCGCACCGGGGAGCTGTTTTTT. Protein: CASSPPWGKRRTGELFF.

V is TRBV9 and J is TRBJ2-7, with D tentatively TRBD1 (6 bases). Germline V gives CDR1 SGDLS, CDR2 YYNGEE. V was cut by 0 bases and J by 3 bases, with 19 bases left in between. This CDR3 has 17 residues. The CDR3 DNA reads as TGTGCCAGCAGCGTAGCGGTTTCGGGACATCCAGTCTACGAGCAGTACTTC. It is translated as CASSVAVSGHPVYEQYF. Drawing the rest from reference TRBV9 and TRBJ2-7, the complete variable domain is DSGVTQTPKHLITATGQRVTLRCSPRSGDLSVYWYQQSLDQGLQFLIQYYNGEERAKGNILERFSAQQFPDLHSELNLSSLELGDSALYFCASSVAVSGHPVYEQYFGPGTRLTVT.

The chain combines TRBV10-3 with TRBJ2-1, with TRBD2 matching over 13 bases. The CDR3 totals 16 residues. The germline CDR1 and CDR2 sequences are ENHRY and SYGVKD. With V trimmed by 4 bases and J by 12 bases, 12 bases remained unmatched. CDR3: CAISGTPWTSGSAQFF. The CDR3 bases are TGTGCCATCAGTGGTACCCCGTGGACTAGCGGGAGTGCGCAGTTCTTC.

The chain carries TRBV11-2 and TRBJ2-7; the D gene is possibly TRBD1 (5 bases). Germline CDR1 SGHAT, CDR2 FQNNGV. V dropped 4 bases and J dropped 0 bases, with 13 bases sitting between them. The CDR3 spans 15 residues. The CDR3 DNA is TGTGCCAGCAGCTCTACAGGTGGTATCTCCTACGAGCAGTACTTC. Translating gives CASSSTGGISYEQYF. The full variable domain, in which reference TRBV11-2 and TRBJ2-7 provide the parts outside the CDR3, is EAGVAQSPRYKIIEKRQSVAFWCNPISGHATLYWYQQILGQGPKLLIQFQNNGVVDDSQLPKDRFSAERLKGVDSTLKIQPAKLEDSAVYLCASSSTGGISYEQYFGPGTRLTVT.